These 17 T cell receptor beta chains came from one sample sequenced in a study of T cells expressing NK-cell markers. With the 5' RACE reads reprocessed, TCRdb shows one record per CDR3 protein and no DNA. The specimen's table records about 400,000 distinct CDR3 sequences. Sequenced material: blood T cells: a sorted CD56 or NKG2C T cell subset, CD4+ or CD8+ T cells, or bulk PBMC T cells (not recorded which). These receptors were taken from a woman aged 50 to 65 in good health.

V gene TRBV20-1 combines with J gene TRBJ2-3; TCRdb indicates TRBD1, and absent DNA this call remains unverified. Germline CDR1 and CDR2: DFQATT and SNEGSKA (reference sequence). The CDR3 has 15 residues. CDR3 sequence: CSASPGHLHTDTQYF.

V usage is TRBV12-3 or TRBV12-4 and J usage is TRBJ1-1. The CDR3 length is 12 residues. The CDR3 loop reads CASSYREGEAFF.

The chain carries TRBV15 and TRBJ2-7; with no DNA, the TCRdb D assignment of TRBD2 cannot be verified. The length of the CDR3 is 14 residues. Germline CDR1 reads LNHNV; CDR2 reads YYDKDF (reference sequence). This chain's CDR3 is CATSGRTSGSEQYF.

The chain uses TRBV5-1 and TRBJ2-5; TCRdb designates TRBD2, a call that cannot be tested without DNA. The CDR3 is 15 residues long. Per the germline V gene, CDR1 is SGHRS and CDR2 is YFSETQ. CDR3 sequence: CASSTQLAAMETQYF.

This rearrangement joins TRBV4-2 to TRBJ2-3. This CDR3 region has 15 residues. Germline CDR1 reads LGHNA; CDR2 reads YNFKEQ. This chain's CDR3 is CASSQDGQTEDTQYF.

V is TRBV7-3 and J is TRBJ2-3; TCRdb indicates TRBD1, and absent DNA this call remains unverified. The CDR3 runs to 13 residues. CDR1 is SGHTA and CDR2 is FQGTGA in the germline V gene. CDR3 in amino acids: CASSMDRPGPQYF.

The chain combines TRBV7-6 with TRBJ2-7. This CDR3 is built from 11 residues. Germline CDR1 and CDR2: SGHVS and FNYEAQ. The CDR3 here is CASSLGDEQYF.

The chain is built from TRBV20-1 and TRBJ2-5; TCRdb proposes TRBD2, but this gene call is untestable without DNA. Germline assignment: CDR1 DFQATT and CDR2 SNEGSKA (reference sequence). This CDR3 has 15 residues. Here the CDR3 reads CSSTSGLAGSGTQYF.

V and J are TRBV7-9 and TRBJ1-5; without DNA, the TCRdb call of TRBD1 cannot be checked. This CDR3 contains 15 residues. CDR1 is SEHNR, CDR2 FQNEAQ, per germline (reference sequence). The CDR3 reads CASSAGEGGWGPQHF.

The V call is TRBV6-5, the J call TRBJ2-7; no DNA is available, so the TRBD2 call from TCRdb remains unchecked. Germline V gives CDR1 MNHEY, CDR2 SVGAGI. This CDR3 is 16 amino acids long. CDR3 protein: CASRTSGSYSSYEQYF.

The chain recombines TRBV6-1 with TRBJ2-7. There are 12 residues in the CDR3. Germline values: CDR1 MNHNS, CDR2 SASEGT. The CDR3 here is CASKPRVYEQYF.

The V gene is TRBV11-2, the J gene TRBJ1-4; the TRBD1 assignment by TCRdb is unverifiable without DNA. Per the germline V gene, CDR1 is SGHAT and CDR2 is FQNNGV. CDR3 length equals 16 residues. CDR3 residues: CASSSPSGGAGEKLFF.

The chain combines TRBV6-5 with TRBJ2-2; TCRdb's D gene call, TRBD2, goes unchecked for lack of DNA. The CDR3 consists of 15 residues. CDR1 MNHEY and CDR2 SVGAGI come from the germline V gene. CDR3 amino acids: CASRGTSGRSRELFF.

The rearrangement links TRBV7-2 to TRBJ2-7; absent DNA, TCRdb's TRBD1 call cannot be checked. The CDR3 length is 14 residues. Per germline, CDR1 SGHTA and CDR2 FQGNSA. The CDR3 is CASRATGLTSEQYF.

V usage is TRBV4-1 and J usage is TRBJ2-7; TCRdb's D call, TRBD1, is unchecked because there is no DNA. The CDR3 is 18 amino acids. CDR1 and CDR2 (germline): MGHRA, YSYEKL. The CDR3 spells CASSSEDHSGQGAREQYF.

The CDR3 protein is CASSPTPEVDSPLHF. V and J are TRBV11-2 and TRBJ1-6; TCRdb calls TRBD1, which cannot be checked without DNA. The CDR3 spans 15 residues. Looked up from germline, CDR1 is SGHAT and CDR2 is FQNNGV.

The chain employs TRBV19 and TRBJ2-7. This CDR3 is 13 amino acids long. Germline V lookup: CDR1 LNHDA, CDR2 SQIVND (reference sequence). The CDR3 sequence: CASSFGQPYEQYF. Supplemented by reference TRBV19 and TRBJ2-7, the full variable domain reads DGGITQSPKYLFRKEGQNVTLSCEQNLNHDAMYWYRQDPGQGLRLIYYSQIVNDFQKGDIAEGYSVSREKKESFPLTVTSAQKNPTAFYLCASSFGQPYEQYFGPGTRLTVT.